This entry is about one T cell receptor (beta chain). The data were produced by immunoSEQ multiplex PCR, yet TCRdb's version contains in-frame clones alone and is incomplete. The profile shows 100,000 or so clones, roughly 76% of them singletons. This sample is part of a study of blood T cell repertoires in COVID-19. Trimming at V came to 4 bases and at J to 1 base, leaving 4 bases not matched to a gene. CDR1 SGHTA and CDR2 FQGTGA come from the germline V gene. There are 15 residues in the CDR3. This TCR was sampled from a human donor in a cohort sampled during active COVID-19. Specimen: peripheral blood. V is TRBV7-3 and J is TRBJ2-3; TRBD2 aligns across 8 bases. The DNA of the CDR3 is TGTGCCAGCAGCTCCCTGACTAGCGGCACAGATACGCAGTATTTT. Translated, it gives CASSSLTSGTDTQYF. Looking up the rest from reference TRBV7-3 and TRBJ2-3 gives the full variable domain: GAGVSQTPSNKVTEKGKYVELRCDPISGHTALYWYRQSLGQGPEFLIYFQGTGAADDSGLPNDRFFAVRPEGSVSTLKIQRTERGDSAVYLCASSSLTSGTDTQYFGPGTRLTVL.